These 8 T cell receptor beta chains originate from one sample sequenced in a study of T cell responses to AZD1222 COVID-19 vaccine. The data were produced by immunoSEQ multiplex PCR, yet TCRdb's version contains in-frame clones alone and is incomplete. Here the sample spans around 77,000 clones, around 87% being singletons. The specimen comprised peripheral blood, sampled on day 0 of AZD1222 vaccination. Receptors were obtained from an adult in good health.

V gene TRBV9 combines with J gene TRBJ1-2; D perhaps matches TRBD1 (5 bases). Germline CDR1 is SGDLS and CDR2 is YYNGEE. V dropped 0 bases and J dropped 3 bases, with 9 bases sitting between them. This CDR3 is built from 14 residues. The CDR3 protein is CASSVGIGDYGYTF. The CDR3 DNA sequence: TGTGCCAGCAGCGTAGGAATAGGGGACTATGGCTACACCTTC.

The sample holds one count of this clone. The chain combines TRBV5-4 with TRBJ2-2; the D is unclear. The V end was cut by 4 bases, the J end by 6 bases, with 10 bases between. The CDR3 loop spans 13 amino acids. CDR1 and CDR2 (germline): SGHNT, YYREEE (reference sequence). CDR3 in amino acids: CASSLGYSGELFF. In DNA, the CDR3 is TGTGCCAGCAGCCTAGGGTACTCCGGGGAGCTGTTTTTT.

The CDR3 reads CASTESGNQPQHF. CDR3 nucleotide sequence: TGTGCCAGCACAGAGTCGGGTAATCAGCCCCAGCATTTT. This rearrangement joins TRBV7-9 to TRBJ1-5; D uncertain. The V and J ends lost 7 bases and 4 bases respectively, with 11 bases between them. The CDR3 consists of 13 residues. From germline, CDR1 is SEHNR and CDR2 FQNEAQ (reference sequence).

The chain links TRBV6-5 to TRBJ2-2; 12 bases line up with TRBD2. The CDR3 is 14 amino acids. V was clipped by 7 bases and J by 9 bases; unmatched bases: 6. Germline loops: CDR1 MNHEY, CDR2 SVGAGI. CDR3 sequence: CASNRLAGDRELFF. In nucleotides, the CDR3 is TGTGCCAGCAATCGACTAGCGGGGGATAGGGAGCTGTTTTTT.

V and J are TRBV2 and TRBJ1-2, with TRBD1 matching over 10 bases. CDR3 length equals 16 residues. Trimming at V came to 5 bases and at J to 2 bases, leaving 8 bases not matched to a gene. The V gene's germline CDR1 is SNHLY and CDR2 FYNNEI. CDR3 sequence (DNA): TGTGCCAGCAGTCTTTCCGGGACAGGGGTAAACTATGGCTACACCTTC. It is translated as CASSLSGTGVNYGYTF.

The genes are TRBV25-1 and TRBJ1-6; D is ambiguous. CDR1 and CDR2 from the germline V gene are MGHDK and SYGVNS. V was pared by 4 bases and J by 13 bases, with 11 bases between. CDR3 length: 12 residues. The CDR3 loop reads CASSGNSRPLHF. The CDR3 DNA reads TGTGCCAGCAGTGGTAATTCTCGCCCCCTCCACTTT.

The CDR3: CASSTPEAFF. The CDR3 coding sequence is TGTGCCAGCAGCACACCGGAAGCTTTCTTT. The chain has TRBV2 and TRBJ1-1, with D hard to call. Between the trimmed V and J ends, which lost 6 bases and 8 bases, there was a span of 7 bases. Germline V CDR1 and CDR2: SNHLY, FYNNEI. This CDR3 is built from 10 residues.

The V gene is TRBV5-4, the J gene TRBJ2-3; D gene ambiguous. Trimming shortened V by 0 bases and J by 1 base, and 3 bases separated the two germline ends. Germline CDR1 SGHNT, CDR2 YYREEE (reference sequence). This CDR3 region has 13 residues. In nucleotides, the CDR3 is TGTGCCAGCAGCTTGGGGGGCACAGATACGCAGTATTTT. This translates into CASSLGGTDTQYF.